The 5 T cell receptor beta chains below all came from one sample that was sequenced in a study of OX40 agonist ivuxolimab in advanced cancers. TCRdb's copy holds only in-frame clones and misses some; the assay was immunoSEQ multiplex PCR. The data hold approximately 73,000 clones, with around 90% observed a single time. This sample comprised CD4+ or CD8+ T cells sorted from blood, obtained in a trial of the OX40 agonist ivuxolimab. The receptors shown here come from an adult with an advanced solid tumor such as melanoma, head and neck, liver or kidney cancer.

V usage is TRBV14 and J usage is TRBJ1-2; D possibly corresponds to TRBD1 (6 bases). Trimming left V 0 bases short and J 5 bases short, with 10 bases between. The CDR3 loop spans 14 amino acids. Germline-derived CDR1 and CDR2 are SGHDN and FVKESK. DNA for the CDR3: TGTGCCAGCAGCCAAGATGGGAGGGGGTATGGCTACACCTTC. Protein product: CASSQDGRGYGYTF.

A few counts support this clone. This chain joins TRBV10-3 and TRBJ2-7; 12 bases align to TRBD1. This CDR3 is 14 amino acids long. V lost 10 bases to trimming and J lost 6 bases; unmatched junction nucleotides: 10. CDR1 and CDR2 from the germline V gene are ENHRY and SYGVKD. The DNA of the CDR3 is TGTGCCACGTACCCCGGGACAGGGGGCCTCGAGCAGTACTTC. Amino acids: CATYPGTGGLEQYF.

The chain combines TRBV6-1 with TRBJ1-4; tentatively, D is TRBD1 (6 bases). CDR3 size: 13 residues. Germline loops: CDR1 MNHNS, CDR2 SASEGT. V lost 6 bases and J lost 8, with 13 bases in between. The chain's CDR3 is CASRGFTGEKLFF. DNA of the CDR3: TGTGCCAGCAGGGGATTTACAGGGGAAAAACTGTTTTTT.

The chain has TRBV5-8 and TRBJ1-1, with a tentative D call TRBD1 (6 bases). The germline V and J ends were trimmed by 0 bases and 0 bases, with 9 bases remaining between them. The CDR3 spans 15 residues. Germline assignment: CDR1 SGHTS and CDR2 YDEGEE. The CDR3 reads CASSLGGLMNTEAFF. The DNA for the CDR3 is TGTGCCAGCAGCTTGGGGGGGCTGATGAACACTGAAGCTTTCTTT.

The chain joins TRBV6-5 to TRBJ2-3; D remains ambiguous. Germline V gives CDR1 MNHEY, CDR2 SVGAGI. The CDR3 covers 14 residues. The ends were cut back, 4 bases at V and 1 base at J, with 9 bases in the middle. The CDR3 coding sequence is TGTGCCAGCAGTTTGACTCCGGGCACAGATACGCAGTATTTT. It yields the protein CASSLTPGTDTQYF.